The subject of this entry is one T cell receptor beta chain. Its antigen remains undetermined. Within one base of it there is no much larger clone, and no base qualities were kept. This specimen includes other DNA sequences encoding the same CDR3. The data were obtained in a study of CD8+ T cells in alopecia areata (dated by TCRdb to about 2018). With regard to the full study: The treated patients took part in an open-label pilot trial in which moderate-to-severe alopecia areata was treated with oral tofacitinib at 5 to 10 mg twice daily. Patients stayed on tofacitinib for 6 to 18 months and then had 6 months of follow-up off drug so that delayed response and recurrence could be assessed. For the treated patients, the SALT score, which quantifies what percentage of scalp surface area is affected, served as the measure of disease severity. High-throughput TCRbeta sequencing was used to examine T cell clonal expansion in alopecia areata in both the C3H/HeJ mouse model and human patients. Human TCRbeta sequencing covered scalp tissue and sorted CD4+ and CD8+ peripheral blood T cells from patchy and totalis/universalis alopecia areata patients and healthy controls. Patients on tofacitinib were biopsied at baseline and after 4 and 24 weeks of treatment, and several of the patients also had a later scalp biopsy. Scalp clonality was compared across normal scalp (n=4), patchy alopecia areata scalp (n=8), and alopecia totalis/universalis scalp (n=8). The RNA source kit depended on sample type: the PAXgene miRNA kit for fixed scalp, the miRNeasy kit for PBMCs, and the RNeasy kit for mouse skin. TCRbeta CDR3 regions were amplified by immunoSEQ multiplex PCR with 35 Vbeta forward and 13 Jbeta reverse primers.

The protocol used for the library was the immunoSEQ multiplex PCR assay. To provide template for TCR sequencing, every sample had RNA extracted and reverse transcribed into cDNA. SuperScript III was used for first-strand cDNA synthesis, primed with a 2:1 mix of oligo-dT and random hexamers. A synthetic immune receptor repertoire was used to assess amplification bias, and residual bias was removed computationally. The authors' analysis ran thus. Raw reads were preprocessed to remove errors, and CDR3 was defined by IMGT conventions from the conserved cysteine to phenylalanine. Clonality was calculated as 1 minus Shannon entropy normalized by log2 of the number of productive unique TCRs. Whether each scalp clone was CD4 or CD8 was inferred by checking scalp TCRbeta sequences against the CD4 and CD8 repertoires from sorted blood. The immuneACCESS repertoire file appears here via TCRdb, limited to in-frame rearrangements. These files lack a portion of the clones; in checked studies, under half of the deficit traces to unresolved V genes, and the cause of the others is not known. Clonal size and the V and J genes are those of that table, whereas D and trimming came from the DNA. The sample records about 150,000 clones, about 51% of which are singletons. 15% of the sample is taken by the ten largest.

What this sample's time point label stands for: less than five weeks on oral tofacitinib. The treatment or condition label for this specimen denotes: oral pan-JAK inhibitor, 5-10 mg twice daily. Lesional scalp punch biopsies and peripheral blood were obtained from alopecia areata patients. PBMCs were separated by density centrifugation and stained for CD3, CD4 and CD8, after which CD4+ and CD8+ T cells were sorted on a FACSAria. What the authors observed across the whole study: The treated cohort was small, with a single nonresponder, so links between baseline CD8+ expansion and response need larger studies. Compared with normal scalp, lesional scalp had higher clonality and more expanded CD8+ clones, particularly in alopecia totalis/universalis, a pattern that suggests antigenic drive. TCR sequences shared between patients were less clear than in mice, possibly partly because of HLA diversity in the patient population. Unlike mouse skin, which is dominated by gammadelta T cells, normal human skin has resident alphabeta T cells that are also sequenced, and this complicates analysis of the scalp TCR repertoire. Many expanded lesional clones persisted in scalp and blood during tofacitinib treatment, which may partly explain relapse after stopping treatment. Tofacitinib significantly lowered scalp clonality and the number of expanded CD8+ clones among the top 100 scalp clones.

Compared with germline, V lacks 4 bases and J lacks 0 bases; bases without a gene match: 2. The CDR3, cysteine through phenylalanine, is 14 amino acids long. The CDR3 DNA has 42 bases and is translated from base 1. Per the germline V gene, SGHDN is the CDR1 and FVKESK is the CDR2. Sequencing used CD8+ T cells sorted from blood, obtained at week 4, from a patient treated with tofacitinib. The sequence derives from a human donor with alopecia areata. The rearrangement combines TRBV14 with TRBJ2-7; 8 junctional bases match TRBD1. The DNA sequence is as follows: TGTGCCAGCAGCCGGACAGGGTCCTCCTACGAGCAGTACTTC. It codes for CASSRTGSSYEQYF.